These 4 T cell receptor beta chains were all obtained from the same sample, sequenced in a study of control samples from healthy donors and cancer patients. Only in-frame clones appear in the TCRdb table, and some are missing; sequencing was by immunoSEQ multiplex PCR. The profile shows 200,000 to 250,000 clones, about 94% of them singletons. The sample consisted of blood. The receptor set was obtained from a man aged 50 to 60 in good health.

This chain links TRBV11-3 with TRBJ2-5; D may be TRBD1 or TRBD2 (7 bases each). This CDR3 contains 14 residues. V was clipped by 5 bases and J by 8 bases, with 18 bases between them. CDR1 and CDR2 from the germline V gene are SGHNT and YENEEA. In DNA, the CDR3 is TGTGCCAGCAGCGTCGGAGGGGGGGACAGTACCCAGTACTTC. Encoded protein: CASSVGGGDSTQYF.

V is TRBV15 and J is TRBJ1-4; 8 bases are shared with TRBD1. Trimming cost V 3 bases and J 8 bases; bases outside gene matches: 5. The CDR3 totals 14 residues. The germline V gene has CDR1 LNHNV and CDR2 YYDKDF (reference sequence). CDR3 coding DNA: TGTGCCACCAGCAGGGGACAGGCTGAAGAAAAACTGTTTTTT. Translation gives CATSRGQAEEKLFF.

The chain carries TRBV11-3 and TRBJ2-2; tentatively, D is TRBD1 (6 bases). Germline assignment: CDR1 SGHNT and CDR2 YENEEA. The CDR3 is 13 amino acids. Trimming stripped 4 bases from V and 6 bases from J, with 9 bases between. CDR3 residues: CASSSNRAGELFF. Written as DNA, the CDR3 is TGTGCCAGCAGCTCCAACAGGGCCGGGGAGCTGTTTTTT.

This clone has just one count. This chain connects TRBV11-2 to TRBJ2-7; tentatively, D is TRBD1 (6 bases). Trimming took off 4 bases at V and 0 bases at J, with 13 bases between the two ends. CDR1 and CDR2 (germline): SGHAT, FQNNGV. CDR3 length: 15 residues. CDR3: CASSSRQVISYEQYF. For the CDR3, the DNA is TGTGCCAGCAGCTCGAGACAGGTTATCTCCTACGAGCAGTACTTC.